This TCR beta chain was profiled in a study of T-cell reconstitution after alpha-beta-depleted transplantation in children. Study findings and constraints: One year after transplant, T-cell counts and diversity came mostly from newly produced T cells. Elevated TCRbeta diversity at day 60 was traced, in some patients, to surviving recipient T cells and thymic progenitors. Reports say that about two months after transplant, the alpha-beta T cells came out of several hundred graft clones that had expanded.

As concerns this clonotype: The antigen is not known.

Unique molecular identifiers featured in how the TCRbeta library was prepared. Each CDR3 protein gets one entry after TCRdb re-called the PCR reads with MiXCR. The sample lists almost 600,000 distinct CDR3 sequences, 25% to 30% occurring once. Material: PBMCs, obtained before TCRalphabeta/CD19-depleted stem cell transplant. The sequence was collected from a boy under three years old with Wiskott-Aldrich syndrome, due to receive a stem cell transplant.

The CDR3 here is CASSPGTLNYEQYF. Here the CDR3 DNA reads TGCGCCAGCAGCCCGGGGACACTTAACTACGAGCAGTACTTC. The V call is TRBV5-1, the J call TRBJ2-7; maybe TRBD1 (6 bases). Germline V gene lookup returns CDR1 SGHRS and CDR2 YFSETQ. The CDR3 runs 14 residues. The V gene lost 4 bases and the J gene lost 3 bases, with 14 bases spanning the gap.